The 7 T cell receptor beta chains listed next were all sequenced from one sample in a study of OX40 agonist ivuxolimab in advanced cancers. The library was obtained by the immunoSEQ multiplex PCR assay. TCRdb provides this immuneACCESS table in a form limited to in-frame rearrangements. Some clones are lacking; in checked studies, under half of them reflect an unresolved V gene, and why the rest are absent is not known. The sample includes some 45,000 clones, with around 90% observed a single time. Together, the top ten hold approximately 15% of the sample. The material was CD4+ or CD8+ T cells sorted from blood, obtained in a trial of the OX40 agonist ivuxolimab. The receptors stem from an adult with an advanced solid tumor such as melanoma, head and neck, liver or kidney cancer.

V and J are TRBV6-1 and TRBJ1-5; D possibly corresponds to TRBD1 (6 bases). Germline V gives CDR1 MNHNS, CDR2 SASEGT. V lost 0 bases and J 6 bases, leaving 15 bases between the germline ends. The CDR3 is 16 amino acids. The DNA for the CDR3 is TGTGCCAGCAGTGAAGCGGAGGCAGGGGATTTTCAGCCCCAGCATTTT. Translated: CASSEAEAGDFQPQHF.

In nucleotides, the CDR3 is TGTGCCAGCAGTGCTCCGGAGACCCAGTACTTC. Translating it yields CASSAPETQYF. J is TRBJ2-5 and V is TRBV2; D is uncertain. The germline V gene has CDR1 SNHLY and CDR2 FYNNEI. Trimming cost V 4 bases and J 5 bases, with 5 bases left between them. The CDR3 totals 11 residues. Supplemented by reference TRBV2 and TRBJ2-5, the full variable domain reads EPEVTQTPSHQVTQMGQEVILRCVPISNHLYFYWYRQILGQKVEFLVSFYNNEISEKSEIFDDQFSVERPDGSNFTLKIRSTKLEDSAMYFCASSAPETQYFGPGTRLLVL.

This chain joins TRBV13 and TRBJ1-1; no clear D. The CDR3 length is 13 residues. The V and J ends lost 3 bases and 1 base respectively, with 6 bases between them. CDR1 and CDR2 from the germline V gene are PRHDT and FYEKMQ (reference sequence). CDR3 sequence (DNA): TGTGCCAGCAGCTTTGGCACGAACACTGAAGCTTTCTTT. It yields the protein CASSFGTNTEAFF.

The chain employs TRBV7-6 and TRBJ1-2; 7 nucleotides agree with TRBD1. Looked up from germline, CDR1 is SGHVS and CDR2 is FNYEAQ. The CDR3 covers 13 residues. J gave up 7 bases and V 2 bases, and 4 bases lay outside the gene matches. Here the CDR3 reads CASSLTGDRGYTF. Here the CDR3 DNA reads TGTGCCAGCAGCTTAACAGGGGATCGTGGCTACACCTTC. The variable domain in full, with the rest retrieved from reference TRBV7-6 and TRBJ1-2, is GAGVSQSPRYKVTKRGQDVALRCDPISGHVSLYWYRQALGQGPEFLTYFNYEAQQDKSGLPNDRFSAERPEGSISTLTIQRTEQRDSAMYRCASSLTGDRGYTFGSGTRLTVV.

V and J are TRBV9 and TRBJ2-1; D possibly matches TRBD1 or TRBD2 (5 bases each). Trimming took off 3 bases at V and 6 bases at J, with 16 bases between the two ends. In germline, CDR1 is SGDLS, CDR2 YYNGEE. There are 15 residues in the CDR3. DNA of the CDR3: TGTGCCAGCAGCGCTCCCGGGACCTCGGTCAATGAGCAGTTCTTC. Translated, it gives CASSAPGTSVNEQFF.

The rearrangement uses TRBV6-1 and TRBJ2-7, with 9 positions matching TRBD2. Germline V CDR1 and CDR2: MNHNS, SASEGT. V was pared by 1 base and J by 2 bases, with 3 bases of the junction left unmatched. The CDR3 is 15 residues long. The CDR3 here is CASSEGLAEAYEQYF. CDR3 coding DNA: TGTGCCAGCAGTGAAGGACTAGCGGAAGCCTACGAGCAGTACTTC.

This clone appeared a single time. CDR3 nucleotides: TGTGCCAGCATCGGGGAGTACAATGAGCAGTTCTTC. Translated: CASIGEYNEQFF. V and J are TRBV2 and TRBJ2-1; weak D call: TRBD2 (5 bases). Germline V CDR1 and CDR2: SNHLY, FYNNEI. The CDR3 extends over 12 amino acids. Trimming stripped 7 bases from V and 4 bases from J, with 8 bases between.